Listed here is a single T cell receptor beta chain. The clone's antigen remains unknown. Base-call qualities are not available, and no considerably larger clone is one nucleotide away. V and J are truncated by 3 bases and 8 bases respectively, leaving an intervening sequence of 10 bases. The germline V gene sets CDR1 to MDHEN and CDR2 to SYDVKM. The CDR3 starts with the cysteine, ends with the phenylalanine, and has 12 residues. Only CDR3 DNA remains: 36 bases, in frame from the first base. Read against the paper, the sample's time point label means: cycle 4 day 1 (C4D1), after 6 weeks of nivolumab. Relapse after autologous stem cell transplantation had occurred in all trial patients, and cohorts A, B and C were distinguished by prior brentuximab vedotin exposure. The trial cohort included some 53 patients with relapsed/refractory classical Hodgkin lymphoma, and each patient had a best overall response of complete response, partial response or progressive disease. In the multi-cohort phase II CheckMate 205 trial, trial patients received single-agent nivolumab. An independent review committee assessed best overall response by applying the 2007 International Working Group response criteria. Trial PBMCs were collected just before the start of nivolumab (C1D1) and during therapy at cycle 2 day 1 and cycle 4 day 1. Peripheral blood was collected in 8 mL Vacutainer Cell Preparation Tubes, from which PBMCs were isolated by centrifugation and then cryopreserved.

Genomic DNA was isolated using the Qiagen DNeasy kit from unsorted PBMCs as well as from negatively selected CD4+ and CD8+ fractions. TCR beta CDR3 regions were subjected to amplification by immunoSEQ multiplex PCR with primers that anneal to V and J segments. A synthetic immune receptor repertoire was used to minimize amplification bias, and remaining bias was computationally removed after sequencing. On the authors' methods: Repertoire diversity was quantified as the Shannon entropy index using custom Python scripts. Unsorted, CD4+ and CD8+ repertoires were analyzed separately, except for combined analyses in which CD4+ and CD8+ sequences were merged in silico. Clonal expansion was defined as a frequency increase of at least 2-fold after treatment compared with C1D1, and clones undetected at baseline were assigned a pseudocount of 0.5. Clones with 0 or 1 copy at C1D1 were classified as singleton clones, and clones with 2 or more copies were classified as non-singleton clones. Clones expanded in unsorted samples were labelled as CD4+, CD8+ or unknown by matching protein sequences in sorted samples from the same patient. Diversity changes from C1D1 to C4D1 were tested in paired samples using Wilcoxon tests. TCRdb re-hosts the immuneACCESS table, in-frame sequences only. Its copies lack some clones; in the studies checked, an unresolved V gene accounts for under half of them, and the cause for the rest is not known. The D gene and trimming were derived from the DNA, and the V and J assignments and clone size from that table. In all, the sample holds around 50,000 clones, and roughly 80% of those were seen once. Over 9.5% of the sample is taken by the ten largest.

The record originates from a study of PD-1 blockade in classical Hodgkin lymphoma (dated by TCRdb to 2019 to 2021). Study-wide context: Nivolumab dosing was 3 mg/kg intravenously every 2 weeks, continuing until either disease progression or unacceptable toxicity. The study used TCR beta sequencing and CyTOF to define a peripheral blood immune signature of response to PD-1 blockade in classical Hodgkin lymphoma.

Here is what the overall study found, with its caveats: Trial patients with a complete response had baseline diversity similar to that of newly diagnosed patients, while partial responders and progressors had significantly lower diversity. Baseline TCR diversity was reported to be lower in newly diagnosed patients than in healthy donors, and even lower in relapsed/refractory patients. Patients starting nivolumab less than 1 year after ASCT had lower diversity and were excluded from later analyses to avoid confounding by immune reconstitution. A significant rise by C4D1 was seen in CD4+ but not CD8+ TCR diversity (p=0.0027 vs p=0.16), with the rise being most apparent in complete responders (p=0.02). The study was limited to a single clinical trial cohort, and causes of repertoire differences, possibly disease activity or prior therapy, remained undefined.

The chain uses TRBV28 and TRBJ1-1; the D gene cannot be resolved reliably. This receptor was obtained from a human donor with classical Hodgkin lymphoma. This material consisted of peripheral blood mononuclear cells (PBMCs), taken before the fourth cycle of nivolumab. The CDR3 region has the sequence CASSLTWREAFF. The DNA is TGTGCCAGCAGTTTGACGTGGAGGGAAGCTTTCTTT.